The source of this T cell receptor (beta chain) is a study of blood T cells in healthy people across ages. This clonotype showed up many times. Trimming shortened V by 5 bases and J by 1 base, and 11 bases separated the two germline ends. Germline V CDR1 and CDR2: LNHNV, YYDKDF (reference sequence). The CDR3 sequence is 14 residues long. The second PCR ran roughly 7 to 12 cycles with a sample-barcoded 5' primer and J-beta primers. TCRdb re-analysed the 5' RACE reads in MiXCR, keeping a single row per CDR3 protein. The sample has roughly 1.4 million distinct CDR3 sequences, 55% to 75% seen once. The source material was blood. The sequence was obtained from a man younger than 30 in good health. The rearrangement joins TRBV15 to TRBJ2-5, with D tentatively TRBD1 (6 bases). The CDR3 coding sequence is TGTGCCACCAGCTCGGGGACATCCCAAGAGACCCAGTACTTC. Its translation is CATSSGTSQETQYF.